This TCR beta chain was observed in a study of T-cell reconstitution after alpha-beta-depleted transplantation in children. A note on this clonotype: The antigen is unknown.

The CDR3 extends over 14 amino acids. Trimming left V 6 bases short and J 2 bases short, with 14 bases between. CDR1 and CDR2 (germline): MNHEY, SVGEGT. TCRbeta library preparation incorporated unique molecular identifiers. One entry per CDR3 protein results from TCRdb running MiXCR on the PCR reads. The data hold approximately 210,000 distinct CDR3 sequences, with approximately 19% observed a single time. Study conclusions and caveats: Some patients showed high day-60 TCRbeta diversity, which derived from surviving recipient T cells and thymic progenitors. A year had passed since transplant, and T-cell counts and diversity by then came mostly from newly produced T cells. Several hundred rapidly expanded clones from non-depleted graft cells reportedly supplied alpha-beta T cells about two months post-transplant.

The origin of this receptor is a male patient aged 2 to 9 who had a stem cell transplant for acute lymphoblastic leukemia, so the T cells may come from the graft donor. This sample comprised PBMCs, mostly from graft donor cells, obtained 360 days after TCRalphabeta/CD19-depleted stem cell transplant. The rearrangement uses TRBV6-2 or TRBV6-3 and TRBJ2-7; D is ambiguous. The CDR3 DNA sequence: TGTGCCAGCAGGTTAATGGGCAGAACCTACGAGCAGTACTTC. This translates into CASRLMGRTYEQYF.